These 18 T cell receptor beta chains share one sample of origin, sequenced in a study of OX40 agonist ivuxolimab in advanced cancers. Method: immunoSEQ multiplex PCR; TCRdb's copy keeps in-frame clones and lacks some. The sample records tens of thousands of clones, roughly 90% being singletons. Sequenced material: CD4+ or CD8+ T cells sorted from blood, taken in a trial of the OX40 agonist ivuxolimab. The receptors come from an adult with an advanced solid tumor such as melanoma, head and neck, liver or kidney cancer.

This clone was detected once. The V gene is TRBV19, the J gene TRBJ2-1; 8 bases align to TRBD2. The CDR3 loop spans 18 amino acids. J gave up 3 bases and V 3 bases, and 13 bases lay outside the gene matches. CDR1 and CDR2 from the germline V gene are LNHDA and SQIVND (reference sequence). The CDR3 DNA reads as TGTGCCAGTAGTATGGGGGATTCCGGCGGGAGGTACTACAATGAGCAGTTCTTC. Amino acids: CASSMGDSGGRYYNEQFF.

In this sample, this clone turned up once. The chain carries TRBV5-1 and TRBJ2-3; the D is unclear. V was shortened by 4 bases and J by 2 bases, with 2 bases between the two germline ends. CDR3 length: 11 amino acids. CDR1 SGHRS and CDR2 YFSETQ come from the germline V gene. In DNA, the CDR3 is TGCGCCAGCAGCATCACAGATACGCAGTATTTT. Its protein is CASSITDTQYF. Based on the CDR3 plus reference TRBV5-1 and TRBJ2-3, the full variable domain is KAGVTQTPRYLIKTRGQQVTLSCSPISGHRSVSWYQQTPGQGLQFLFEYFSETQRNKGNFPGRFSGRQFSNSRSEMNVSTLELGDSALYLCASSITDTQYFGPGTRLTVL.

The chain recombines TRBV18 with TRBJ2-7; TRBD2 matches 7 bases. CDR3 size: 14 residues. V was pared by 3 bases and J by 0 bases, with 2 bases of the junction left unmatched. Germline CDR1 and CDR2: KGHSH and LQKENI. CDR3 protein: CASSPGRGSYEQYF. The DNA of the CDR3 is TGTGCCAGCTCACCGGGGAGGGGCTCCTACGAGCAGTACTTC.

This chain uses TRBV7-2 with TRBJ1-5; D not resolved. Looked up from germline, CDR1 is SGHTA and CDR2 is FQGNSA. Trimming removed 2 bases at V and 7 bases at J, with 9 bases between. The CDR3 has 13 residues. CDR3 DNA: TGTGCCAGCAGCTTACAGGATCGGCAGCCCCAGCATTTT. This encodes CASSLQDRQPQHF.

The chain carries TRBV2 and TRBJ1-5; D is undetermined. Trimming removed 3 bases at V and 9 bases at J, with 9 bases between. This CDR3 region has 12 residues. From germline, CDR1 is SNHLY and CDR2 FYNNEI. The CDR3 is CASSDPLGPQHF. The CDR3 DNA is TGTGCCAGCAGTGACCCACTGGGGCCCCAGCATTTT.

The chain combines TRBV19 with TRBJ1-2; D gene uncertain. V lost 3 bases, J lost 7 bases, and 18 bases lay in between. Germline V gene data show CDR1 as LNHDA and CDR2 as SQIVND (reference sequence). The CDR3 is 15 residues long. This CDR3 is CASSISMSPKLGYTF. DNA of the CDR3: TGTGCCAGTAGTATTTCTATGAGCCCTAAGCTTGGCTACACCTTC.

The rearrangement joins TRBV19 to TRBJ2-1; 7 bases map to TRBD2. V trimming: 2 bases; J trimming: 8 bases; junction bases outside the gene matches: 6. The CDR3 length is 14 residues. From germline, CDR1 is LNHDA and CDR2 SQIVND (reference sequence). The DNA for the CDR3 is TGTGCCAGTAGTATAAGGGGAGGGTGGTATGAGCAGTTCTTC. Residues: CASSIRGGWYEQFF.

V usage is TRBV29-1 and J usage is TRBJ2-5, with D possibly TRBD2 on 6 matching bases. V lost 3 bases and J 4 bases, leaving 9 bases between the germline ends. CDR1 is SQVTM and CDR2 is ANQGSEA in the germline V gene. This CDR3 has 12 residues. The CDR3 spells CSVEGTSETQYF. DNA of the CDR3: TGCAGCGTTGAGGGGACTTCAGAGACCCAGTACTTC.

The chain combines TRBV2 with TRBJ1-1; TRBD1 agrees at 8 bases. Trimming took 3 bases from V and 6 from J; bases not matched to a gene: 6. Germline CDR1 SNHLY, CDR2 FYNNEI. The CDR3 has 14 residues. This chain's CDR3 is CASSDPRGPAEAFF. The CDR3 DNA reads as TGTGCCAGCAGTGACCCCAGGGGGCCAGCTGAAGCTTTCTTT. Full variable domain (rest looked up from reference TRBV2 and TRBJ1-1): EPEVTQTPSHQVTQMGQEVILRCVPISNHLYFYWYRQILGQKVEFLVSFYNNEISEKSEIFDDQFSVERPDGSNFTLKIRSTKLEDSAMYFCASSDPRGPAEAFFGQGTRLTVV.

This chain connects TRBV23-1 to TRBJ2-3; unclear D gene. TRBV23-1 is reported as an ORF; its role is uncertain. V was pared by 0 bases and J by 6 bases, with 4 bases between. This CDR3 has 12 amino acids. Here the CDR3 reads CASSQSEDTQYF. CDR3 coding DNA: TGCGCCAGCAGTCAATCTGAGGATACGCAGTATTTT.

The chain has TRBV10-3 and TRBJ1-4, with D possibly TRBD1 on 6 matching bases. The CDR3 covers 15 residues. Germline V gene lookup returns CDR1 ENHRY and CDR2 SYGVKD. V lost 4 bases and J lost 1, with 10 bases in between. DNA of the CDR3: TGTGCCATCAGTGGTGGGGGGCAAACTAATGAAAAACTGTTTTTT. Its protein is CAISGGGQTNEKLFF.

CDR3 in DNA: TGCAGCGCCAAACACGCAACTAATGAAAAACTGTTTTTT. This sequence encodes CSAKHATNEKLFF. The J gene is TRBJ1-4, the V gene TRBV29-1, with D unclear. Germline CDR1 reads SQVTM; CDR2 reads ANQGSEA. The CDR3 consists of 13 residues. V was pared by 7 bases and J by 0 bases, with 9 bases between.

The V gene is TRBV29-1, the J gene TRBJ2-7, with 7 bases matching TRBD2. V dropped 8 bases and J dropped 3; count of bases not matched to a gene: 7. The germline V gene encodes CDR1 SQVTM and CDR2 ANQGSEA. The CDR3 is made up of 12 amino acids. The CDR3 region has the DNA TGCAGCCCCTCTGCGGGGGTCTACGAGCAGTACTTC. This codes for CSPSAGVYEQYF.

The gene calls are TRBV19 and TRBJ1-4; D is unresolved. Germline CDR1 is LNHDA and CDR2 is SQIVND (reference sequence). V lost 10 bases to trimming and J lost 0 bases, with 15 bases between them. This CDR3 contains 15 residues. CDR3 amino acids: CAIPPVRATNEKLFF. DNA for the CDR3: TGTGCCATCCCCCCGGTGCGGGCAACTAATGAAAAACTGTTTTTT.

The CDR3 is CASKRVDSYEQYF. DNA for the CDR3: TGTGCCAGTAAGAGGGTTGATTCCTACGAGCAGTACTTC. The J gene is TRBJ2-7, the V gene TRBV19; maybe TRBD2 (5 bases). The CDR3 is made up of 13 amino acids. Deletions cut 7 bases from V and 1 base from J, with 11 bases between. CDR1 and CDR2 (germline): LNHDA, SQIVND (reference sequence).

The chain recombines TRBV7-9 with TRBJ1-2; D is undetermined. V lost 5 bases to trimming and J lost 4 bases, with 17 bases between them. The CDR3 length is 15 residues. Germline assignment: CDR1 SEHNR and CDR2 FQNEAQ (reference sequence). The chain's CDR3 is CASSPQIGGGYGYTF. DNA for the CDR3: TGTGCCAGCAGCCCTCAAATCGGAGGTGGCTATGGCTACACCTTC.

This rearrangement joins TRBV5-1 to TRBJ2-3; D possibly corresponds to TRBD1 (5 bases). V lost 4 bases and J 5 bases, leaving 14 bases between the germline ends. The germline gives CDR1 SGHRS, CDR2 YFSETQ. CDR3 length: 14 residues. CDR3 in DNA: TGCGCCAGCAGCGCGAGGCAAAGGGGAGATACGCAGTATTTT. Its translation is CASSARQRGDTQYF.

This sequence joins TRBV11-3 and TRBJ2-7; D might be TRBD1 (6 bases). Germline V gene lookup returns CDR1 SGHNT and CDR2 YENEEA. Trimming cost V 5 bases and J 6 bases, with 14 bases left between them. The length of the CDR3 is 13 residues. The CDR3 DNA is TGTGCCAGCAGCCCCTCAGGGGTTGGCGAGCAGTACTTC. Translating gives CASSPSGVGEQYF. Variable domain in full (rest from reference TRBV11-3 and TRBJ2-7): EAGVVQSPRYKIIEKKQPVAFWCNPISGHNTLYWYLQNLGQGPELLIRYENEEAVDDSQLPKDRFSAERLKGVDSTLKIQPAELGDSAVYLCASSPSGVGEQYFGPGTRLTVT.